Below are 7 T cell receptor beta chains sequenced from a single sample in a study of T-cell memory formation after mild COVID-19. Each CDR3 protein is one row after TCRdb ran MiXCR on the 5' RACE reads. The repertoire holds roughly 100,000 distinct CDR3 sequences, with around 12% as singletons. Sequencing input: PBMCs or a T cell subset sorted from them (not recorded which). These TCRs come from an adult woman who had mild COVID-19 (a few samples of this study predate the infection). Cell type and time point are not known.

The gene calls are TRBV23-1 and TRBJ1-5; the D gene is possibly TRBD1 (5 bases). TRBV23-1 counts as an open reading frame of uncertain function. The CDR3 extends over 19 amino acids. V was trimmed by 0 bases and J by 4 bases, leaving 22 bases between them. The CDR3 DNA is TGCGCCAGCAGTCAATCGGACCGAAATGAGGGACCTACTAATCAGCCCCAGCATTTT. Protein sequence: CASSQSDRNEGPTNQPQHF.

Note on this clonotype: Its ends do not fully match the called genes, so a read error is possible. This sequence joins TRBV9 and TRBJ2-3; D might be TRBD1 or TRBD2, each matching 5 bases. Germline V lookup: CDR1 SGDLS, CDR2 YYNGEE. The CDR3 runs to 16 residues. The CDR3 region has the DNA TGTGCCAGCATCGTAGGGACGGCAATCCCCACAGATACGCAGTATTTT. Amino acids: CASIVGTAIPTDTQYF.

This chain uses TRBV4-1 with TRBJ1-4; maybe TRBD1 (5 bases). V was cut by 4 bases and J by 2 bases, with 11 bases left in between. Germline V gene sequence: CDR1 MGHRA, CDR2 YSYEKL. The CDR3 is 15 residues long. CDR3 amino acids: CASSPPGTTNEKLFF. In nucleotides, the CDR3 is TGCGCCAGCAGCCCACCCGGGACCACTAATGAAAAACTGTTTTTT.

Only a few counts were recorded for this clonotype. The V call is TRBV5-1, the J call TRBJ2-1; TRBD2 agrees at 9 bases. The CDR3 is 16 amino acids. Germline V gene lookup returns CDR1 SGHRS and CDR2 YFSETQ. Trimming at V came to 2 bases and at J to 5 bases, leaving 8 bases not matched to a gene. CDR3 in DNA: TGCGCCAGCAGCTTTGAGACTAGCGGCCCAGACAATGAGCAGTTCTTC. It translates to CASSFETSGPDNEQFF.

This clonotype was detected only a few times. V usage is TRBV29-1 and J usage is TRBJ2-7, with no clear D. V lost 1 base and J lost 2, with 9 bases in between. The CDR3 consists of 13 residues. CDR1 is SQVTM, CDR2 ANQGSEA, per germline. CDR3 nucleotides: TGCAGCGTTGAAGTTGGAAGGGCCTACGAGCAGTACTTC. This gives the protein CSVEVGRAYEQYF.

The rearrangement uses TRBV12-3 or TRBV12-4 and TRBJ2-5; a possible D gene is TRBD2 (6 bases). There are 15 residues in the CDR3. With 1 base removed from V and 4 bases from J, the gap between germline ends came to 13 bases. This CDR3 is CASSLGTTVSETQYF. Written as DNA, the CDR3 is TGTGCCAGCAGTTTAGGGACTACGGTGTCAGAGACCCAGTACTTC.

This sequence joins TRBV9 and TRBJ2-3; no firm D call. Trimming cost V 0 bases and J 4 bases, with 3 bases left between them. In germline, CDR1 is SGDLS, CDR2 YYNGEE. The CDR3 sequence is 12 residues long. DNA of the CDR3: TGTGCCAGCAGCGTAGGGGCAGATACGCAGTATTTT. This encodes CASSVGADTQYF.